This TCR beta chain was profiled in a study of CD8 T cells in ankylosing spondylitis (dated 2017 in TCRdb). Concerning the study at large: The study profiled T cell receptor beta repertoires in healthy donors and ankylosing spondylitis patients to find disease-linked TCR variants. The full study cohort comprised 20 to 25 ankylosing spondylitis patients and around 100 healthy donors. Peripheral blood was sampled, and synovial fluid was also collected from ankylosing spondylitis patients.

What the research found in general, with its limitations: According to the report, matched synovial fluid samples from ankylosing spondylitis patients were significantly enriched for the disease-linked clones. A TCR beta motif made up of several highly homologous amino acid variants appeared to be characteristic of blood from ankylosing spondylitis patients. A CD8+ phenotype was shown by the disease-linked clones, which were found at relatively low frequencies in peripheral blood. Some TCR beta motif variants had previously been reported in synovial fluid and blood of reactive arthritis patients, which suggested common disease-initiation mechanisms.

The CDR3 runs 14 residues from the cysteine to the phenylalanine. The only DNA kept is the CDR3, 42 bases in frame from the first base. The V and J ends are trimmed by 5 bases and 2 bases, leaving 12 bases between them. CDR1 and CDR2 were assigned from the germline V gene as MNHNS and SASEGT. Worth noting for this clonotype: Its antigen remains undetermined. No base qualities exist here, and no much larger clone lies one base off it.

Sequencing relied on an Illumina HiSeq 2500. Quantitative 5'-RACE with molecular barcodes was the method used to prepare the TCR beta libraries. On the study's bioinformatics: To identify disease-linked TCR variants, a new computational method was used, one built on a probabilistic model of VDJ rearrangement. TCRdb reanalyzed the raw reads on its own, using fastp at Q25 for trimming and MiXCR for clone calling, and kept in-frame beta chains. CDR3 protein sequences are deduplicated, and each keeps its most common genes and DNA. The V and J calls and clone size are TCRdb's, not the authors'. The sample includes some 840,000 distinct CDR3 sequences, with 12% observed a single time. The top ten clones comprise 0.51% of the sample.

The chain is made from TRBV6-1 and TRBJ1-2; the D gene lacks a confident call. The receptor was derived from a male donor with ankylosing spondylitis. Material: blood, either unsorted or a sorted T cell fraction (not recorded which). In nucleotides, the sequence is TGTGCCAGCAGTACGCAGGCGCCGAACTATGGCTACACCTTC. Its translation is CASSTQAPNYGYTF.